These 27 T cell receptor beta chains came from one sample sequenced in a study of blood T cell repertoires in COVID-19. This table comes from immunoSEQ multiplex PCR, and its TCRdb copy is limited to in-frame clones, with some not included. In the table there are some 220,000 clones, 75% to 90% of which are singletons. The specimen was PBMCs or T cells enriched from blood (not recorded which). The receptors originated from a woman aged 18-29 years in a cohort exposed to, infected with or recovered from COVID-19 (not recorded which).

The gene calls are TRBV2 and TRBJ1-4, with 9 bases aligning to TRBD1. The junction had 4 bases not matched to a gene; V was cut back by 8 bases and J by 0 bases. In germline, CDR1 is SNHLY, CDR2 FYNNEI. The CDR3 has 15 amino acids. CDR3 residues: CASRDREATNEKLFF. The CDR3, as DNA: TGTGCCAGCCGGGACAGGGAAGCAACTAATGAAAAACTGTTTTTT.

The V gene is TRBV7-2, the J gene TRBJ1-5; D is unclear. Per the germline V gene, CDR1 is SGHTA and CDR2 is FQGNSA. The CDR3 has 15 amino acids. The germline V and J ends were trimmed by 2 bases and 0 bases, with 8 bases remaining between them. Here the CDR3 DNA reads TGTGCCAGCAGCTTACGGGGATATAGCAATCAGCCCCAGCATTTT. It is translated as CASSLRGYSNQPQHF. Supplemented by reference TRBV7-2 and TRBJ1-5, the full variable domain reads GAGVSQSPSNKVTEKGKDVELRCDPISGHTALYWYRQSLGQGLEFLIYFQGNSAPDKSGLPSDRFSAERTGGSVSTLTIQRTQQEDSAVYLCASSLRGYSNQPQHFGDGTRLSIL.

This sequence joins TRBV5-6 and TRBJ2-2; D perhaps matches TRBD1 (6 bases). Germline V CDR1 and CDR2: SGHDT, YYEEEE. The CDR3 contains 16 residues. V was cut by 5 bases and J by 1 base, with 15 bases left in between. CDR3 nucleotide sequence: TGTGCCAGCAGTTCCTTCGAACAGGGGAACACCGGGGAGCTGTTTTTT. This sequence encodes CASSSFEQGNTGELFF.

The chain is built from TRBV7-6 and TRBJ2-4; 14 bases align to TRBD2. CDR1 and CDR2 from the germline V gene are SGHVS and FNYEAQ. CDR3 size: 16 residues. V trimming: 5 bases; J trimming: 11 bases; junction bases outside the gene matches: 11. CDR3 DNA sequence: TGTGCCAGCAGCCCACGACTAGCGGGGGGGCCTGGTGTTCAGTACTTC. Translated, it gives CASSPRLAGGPGVQYF.

The CDR3 here is CASSAGISYNEQFF. The CDR3 bases are TGTGCCAGCAGCGCAGGAATCTCCTACAATGAGCAGTTCTTC. The rearrangement links TRBV9 to TRBJ2-1, with D unresolved. The V end was cut by 3 bases, the J end by 0 bases, with 7 bases between. CDR1 SGDLS and CDR2 YYNGEE come from the germline V gene. The length of the CDR3 is 14 residues.

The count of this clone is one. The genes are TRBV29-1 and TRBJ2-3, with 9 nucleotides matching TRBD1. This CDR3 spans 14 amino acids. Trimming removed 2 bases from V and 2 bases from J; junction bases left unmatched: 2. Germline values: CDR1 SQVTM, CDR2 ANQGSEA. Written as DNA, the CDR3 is TGCAGCGTTGAAAGGGACAGGGCCACAGATACGCAGTATTTT. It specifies CSVERDRATDTQYF.

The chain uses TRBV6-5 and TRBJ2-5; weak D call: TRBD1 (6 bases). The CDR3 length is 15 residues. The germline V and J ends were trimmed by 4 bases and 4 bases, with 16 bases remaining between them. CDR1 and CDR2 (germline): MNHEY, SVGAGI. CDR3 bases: TGTGCCAGCAGTTTACAGGGACGATTTGGAGAGACCCAGTACTTC. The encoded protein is CASSLQGRFGETQYF.

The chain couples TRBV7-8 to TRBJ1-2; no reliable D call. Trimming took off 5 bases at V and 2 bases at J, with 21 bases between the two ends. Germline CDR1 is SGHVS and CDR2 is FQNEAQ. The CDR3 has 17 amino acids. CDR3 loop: CASSPQRPGVENYGYTF. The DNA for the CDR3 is TGTGCCAGCAGCCCCCAGAGGCCCGGGGTAGAGAACTATGGCTACACCTTC.

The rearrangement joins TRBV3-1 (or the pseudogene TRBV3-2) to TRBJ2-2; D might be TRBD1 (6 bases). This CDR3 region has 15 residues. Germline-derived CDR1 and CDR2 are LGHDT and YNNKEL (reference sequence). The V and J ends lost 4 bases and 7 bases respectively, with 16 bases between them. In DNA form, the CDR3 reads TGTGCCAGCAGCCCCCGGGACACATCAAACGGGGAGCTGTTTTTT. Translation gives CASSPRDTSNGELFF.

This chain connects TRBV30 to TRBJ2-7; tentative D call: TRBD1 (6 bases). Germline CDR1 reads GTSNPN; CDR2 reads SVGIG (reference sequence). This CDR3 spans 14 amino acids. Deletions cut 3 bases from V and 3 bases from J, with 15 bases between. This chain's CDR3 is CAWSPGTSSYEQYF. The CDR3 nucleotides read TGTGCCTGGAGCCCCGGGACAAGCAGCTACGAGCAGTACTTC.

CDR3 nucleotide sequence: TGCGCCAGCAGTGAGTCGGGCAGGGGCCATTCACCCCTCCACTTT. This codes for CASSESGRGHSPLHF. V gene TRBV10-2 combines with J gene TRBJ1-6; possible D gene TRBD1, 6 bases. This CDR3 region has 15 residues. Per germline, CDR1 WSHSY and CDR2 SAAADI. The ends were cut back, 0 bases at V and 8 bases at J, with 11 bases in the middle.

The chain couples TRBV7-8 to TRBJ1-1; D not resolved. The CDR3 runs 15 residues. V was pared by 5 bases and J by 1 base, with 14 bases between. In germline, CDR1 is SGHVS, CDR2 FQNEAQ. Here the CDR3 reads CASSTRRWANTEAFF. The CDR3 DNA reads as TGTGCCAGCAGCACTCGACGGTGGGCGAACACTGAAGCTTTCTTT.

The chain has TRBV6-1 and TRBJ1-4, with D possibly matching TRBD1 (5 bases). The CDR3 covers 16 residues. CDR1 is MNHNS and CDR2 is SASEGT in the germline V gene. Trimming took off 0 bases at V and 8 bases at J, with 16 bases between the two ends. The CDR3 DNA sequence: TGTGCCAGCAGTGAAGCGTGGGCAGGGTCTGGGGAAAAACTGTTTTTT. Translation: CASSEAWAGSGEKLFF.

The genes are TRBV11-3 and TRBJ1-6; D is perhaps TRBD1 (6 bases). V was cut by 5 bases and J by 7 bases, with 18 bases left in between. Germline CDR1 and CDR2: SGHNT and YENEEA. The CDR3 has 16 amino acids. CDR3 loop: CASSPLQGLVNSPLHF. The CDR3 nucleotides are TGTGCCAGCAGCCCCTTACAGGGTCTGGTAAATTCACCCCTCCACTTT.

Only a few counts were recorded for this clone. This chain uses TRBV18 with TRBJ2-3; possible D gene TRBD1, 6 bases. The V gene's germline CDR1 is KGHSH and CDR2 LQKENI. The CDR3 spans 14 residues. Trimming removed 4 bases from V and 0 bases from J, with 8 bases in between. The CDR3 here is CASSHRDSTDTQYF. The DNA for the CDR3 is TGTGCCAGCTCACACAGGGACAGCACAGATACGCAGTATTTT.

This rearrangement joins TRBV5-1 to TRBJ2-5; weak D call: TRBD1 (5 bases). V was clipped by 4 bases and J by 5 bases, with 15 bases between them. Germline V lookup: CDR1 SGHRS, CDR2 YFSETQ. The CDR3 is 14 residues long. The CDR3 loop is CASSQGHPGETQYF. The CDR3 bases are TGCGCCAGCAGCCAAGGACATCCTGGTGAGACCCAGTACTTC.

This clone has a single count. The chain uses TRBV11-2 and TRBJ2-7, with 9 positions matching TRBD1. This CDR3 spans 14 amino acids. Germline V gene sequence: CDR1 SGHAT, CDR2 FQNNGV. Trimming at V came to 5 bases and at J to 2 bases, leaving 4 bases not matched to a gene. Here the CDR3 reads CASSLGDRAYEQYF. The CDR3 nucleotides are TGTGCCAGCAGCCTCGGGGACAGGGCCTACGAGCAGTACTTC.

In DNA, the CDR3 is TGTGCCAGCAGGTTTACAGGGCTGGGTACTGAAGCTTTCTTT. The encoded protein is CASRFTGLGTEAFF. The chain has TRBV28 and TRBJ1-1; maybe TRBD1 (6 bases). From germline, CDR1 is MDHEN and CDR2 SYDVKM. Trimming pared 6 bases from V and 5 bases from J, leaving 16 bases between. CDR3 length: 14 amino acids. The complete variable domain, with remaining parts taken from reference TRBV28 and TRBJ1-1, reads DVKVTQSSRYLVKRTGEKVFLECVQDMDHENMFWYRQDPGLGLRLIYFSYDVKMKEKGDIPEGYSVSREKKERFSLILESASTNQTSMYLCASRFTGLGTEAFFGQGTRLTVV.

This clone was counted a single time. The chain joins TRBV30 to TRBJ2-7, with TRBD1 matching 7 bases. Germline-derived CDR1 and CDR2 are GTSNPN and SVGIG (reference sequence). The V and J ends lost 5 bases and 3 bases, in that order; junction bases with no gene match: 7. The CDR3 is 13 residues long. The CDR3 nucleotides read TGTGCCTGGGCCGCCAGACAGGGCTACGAGCAGTACTTC. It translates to CAWAARQGYEQYF.

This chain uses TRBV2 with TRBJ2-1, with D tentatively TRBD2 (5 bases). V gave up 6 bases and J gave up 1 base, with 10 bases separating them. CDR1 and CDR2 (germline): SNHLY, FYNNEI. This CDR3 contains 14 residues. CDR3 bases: TGTGCCAGCAGAGTAGCGTCGTCCTACAATGAGCAGTTCTTC. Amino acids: CASRVASSYNEQFF.

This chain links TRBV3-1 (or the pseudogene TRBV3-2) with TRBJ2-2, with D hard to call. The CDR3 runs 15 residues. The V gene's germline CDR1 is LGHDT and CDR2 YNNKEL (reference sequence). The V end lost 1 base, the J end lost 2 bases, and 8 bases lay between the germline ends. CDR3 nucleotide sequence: TGTGCCAGCAGCCAAGGCAACGGTAACACCGGGGAGCTGTTTTTT. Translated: CASSQGNGNTGELFF.

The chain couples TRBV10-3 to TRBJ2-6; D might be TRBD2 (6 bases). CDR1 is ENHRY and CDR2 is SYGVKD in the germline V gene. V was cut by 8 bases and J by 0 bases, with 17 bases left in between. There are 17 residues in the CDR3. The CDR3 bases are TGTGCCATCTCCCGCGGGGAAGGGGACTCTGGGGCCAACGTCCTGACTTTC. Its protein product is CAISRGEGDSGANVLTF.

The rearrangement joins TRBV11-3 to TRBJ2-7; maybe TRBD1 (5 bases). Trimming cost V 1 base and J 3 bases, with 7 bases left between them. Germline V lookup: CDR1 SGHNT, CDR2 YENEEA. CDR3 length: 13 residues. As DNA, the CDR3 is TGTGCCAGCAGCTTAGGGGGCAGCTACGAGCAGTACTTC. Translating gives CASSLGGSYEQYF. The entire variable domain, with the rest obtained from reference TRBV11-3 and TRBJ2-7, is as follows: EAGVVQSPRYKIIEKKQPVAFWCNPISGHNTLYWYLQNLGQGPELLIRYENEEAVDDSQLPKDRFSAERLKGVDSTLKIQPAELGDSAVYLCASSLGGSYEQYFGPGTRLTVT.

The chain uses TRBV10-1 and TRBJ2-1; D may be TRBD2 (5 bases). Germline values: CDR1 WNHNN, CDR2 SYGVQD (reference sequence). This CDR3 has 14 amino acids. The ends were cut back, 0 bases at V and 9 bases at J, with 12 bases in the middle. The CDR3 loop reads CASSESGGGGEQFF. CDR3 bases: TGCGCCAGCAGTGAGTCCGGAGGAGGCGGTGAGCAGTTCTTC.

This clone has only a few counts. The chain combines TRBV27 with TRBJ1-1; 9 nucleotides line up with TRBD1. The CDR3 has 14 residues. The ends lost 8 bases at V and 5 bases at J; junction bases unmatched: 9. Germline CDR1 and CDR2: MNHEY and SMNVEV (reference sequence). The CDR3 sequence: CASLSGTGLTEAFF. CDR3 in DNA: TGTGCCAGCCTCTCCGGGACAGGGCTTACTGAAGCTTTCTTT.

CDR3 DNA: TGTGCCAGCAGTTTTGGGGCAGTCCTAACTAATGAAAAACTGTTTTTT. This gives the protein CASSFGAVLTNEKLFF. The chain carries TRBV28 and TRBJ1-4; perhaps TRBD1 as D (5 bases). The CDR3 is 16 amino acids. Between the trimmed V and J ends, which lost 3 bases and 1 base, there was a span of 12 bases. In germline, CDR1 is MDHEN, CDR2 SYDVKM.

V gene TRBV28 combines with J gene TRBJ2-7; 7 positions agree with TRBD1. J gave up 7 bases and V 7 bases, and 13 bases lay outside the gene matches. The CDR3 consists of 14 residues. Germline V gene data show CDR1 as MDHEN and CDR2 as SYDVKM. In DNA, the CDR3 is TGTGCCAGCACCTCAGGACAGGCTATAGGTGAGCAGTACTTC. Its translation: CASTSGQAIGEQYF.